Listed below are T cell receptor beta chains from one sample, sequenced in a study of cytomegalovirus exposure and HLA in healthy donors. Data came from immunoSEQ multiplex PCR; TCRdb stores just in-frame clones and leaves some out. Counted here are about 120,000 clones, 55% to 80% occurring once; the ten biggest clones make up roughly 2%. The sample consisted of PBMCs. All receptors derive from a woman under 40 in good health and CMV-seronegative. The conserved cysteine and the conserved F or W are not part of the CDR3 here. D genes are given only for firm matches.

v_gene	d_gene	j_gene	CDR3aa
TRBV20-1	NA	TRBJ1-1	SAWGPEAF
TRBV6-6	NA	TRBJ1-1	ASRPTRGTEAF
TRBV28	TRBD1	TRBJ1-2	ASSFGRTGGAHGYT
TRBV6-1	TRBD1	TRBJ2-7	ASRDRDRDNEQY
TRBV9	NA	TRBJ2-3	ASSYSGLFADTQY
TRBV9	NA	TRBJ2-2	ASSVGTLNTGELF
TRBV28	NA	TRBJ1-2	ASSTGQTSYGYT
TRBV4-1	NA	TRBJ2-5	ASSQEGQSRETQY
TRBV30	TRBD1	TRBJ2-7	AWNEDRGPYEQY
TRBV2	NA	TRBJ1-1	ASRRVDTEAF
TRBV4-1	NA	TRBJ2-5	ASSQDPQGETQY
TRBV2	TRBD1	TRBJ2-1	ASRETGNSLEQF
TRBV9	NA	TRBJ1-5	ASSVGGVEKPQH
TRBV28	NA	TRBJ2-2	ASSFSTNTGELF
TRBV27	TRBD1	TRBJ2-7	ASTRQGRLHEQY
TRBV27	TRBD1	TRBJ2-3	ASSWDRGIITDTQY
TRBV5-1	TRBD2	TRBJ2-1	ASSWMIAGGGVRNEQF